The 23 T cell receptor beta chains given below trace back to one sample, sequenced in a study of control samples from healthy donors and cancer patients. The data were produced by immunoSEQ multiplex PCR, yet TCRdb's version contains in-frame clones alone and is incomplete. The data show over 100,000 clones, about 90% seen once. Material for sequencing was blood. The receptors come from a woman aged 45-65 years in good health.

This clone was recorded once. CDR3 sequence: CASSPWGAGGSQETQYF. CDR3 DNA sequence: TGTGCCAGCAGTCCATGGGGAGCGGGAGGGAGCCAAGAGACCCAGTACTTC. V gene TRBV27 combines with J gene TRBJ2-5, with 10 bases lining up with TRBD2. After removal of 5 bases from V and 1 base from J, the junction contained 10 bases not matched to a gene. This CDR3 spans 17 amino acids. The germline CDR1 and CDR2 sequences are MNHEY and SMNVEV (reference sequence).

This clone has a single count. J is TRBJ1-2 and V is TRBV28; the match to TRBD1 covers 10 bases. The CDR3 length is 14 residues. Germline assignment: CDR1 MDHEN and CDR2 SYDVKM. The J segment lost 6 bases and the V segment lost 3 bases, leaving 4 bases of the junction unmatched. The CDR3 bases are TGTGCCAGCAGTTTTCTTGGGACAGGGGATGGCTACACCTTC. Its protein product is CASSFLGTGDGYTF.

This chain uses TRBV24-1 with TRBJ2-7; 10 bases agree with TRBD1. J gave up 3 bases and V 3 bases, and 4 bases lay outside the gene matches. This CDR3 contains 15 residues. Germline V gene data show CDR1 as KGHDR and CDR2 as SFDVKD. DNA for the CDR3: TGTGCCACCAGTGATCGACAGGGGGCGCGCTACGAGCAGTACTTC. Encoded protein: CATSDRQGARYEQYF.

The chain uses TRBV12-2 and TRBJ2-7; the DNA was not compared with TRBD2, the D call given in the table. TRBV12-2 is a pseudogene. The CDR3 runs 14 residues. CDR3 coding DNA: TGTGCAAGTCGCTGTTTAGCGGGAGCCTACGAGCAGTACTTC. This codes for CASRCLAGAYEQYF.

The chain uses TRBV7-9 and TRBJ1-4; D perhaps matches TRBD1 (5 bases). This CDR3 spans 14 amino acids. Germline loops: CDR1 SEHNR, CDR2 FQNEAQ (reference sequence). Between the trimmed V and J ends, which lost 3 bases and 6 bases, there was a span of 11 bases. The CDR3, as DNA: TGTGCCAGCAGCTTCGGGCAGGGAGATGAAAAACTGTTTTTT. Its protein product is CASSFGQGDEKLFF.

The rearrangement joins TRBV2 to TRBJ1-1; no definite D call. The CDR3 has 12 residues. Germline V gene lookup returns CDR1 SNHLY and CDR2 FYNNEI. V gave up 3 bases and J gave up 10 bases, with 12 bases separating them. CDR3 coding DNA: TGTGCCAGCAGTGACGAGAGGCTGGGAGCTTTCTTT. It is translated as CASSDERLGAFF. The complete variable domain, with remaining parts taken from reference TRBV2 and TRBJ1-1, reads EPEVTQTPSHQVTQMGQEVILRCVPISNHLYFYWYRQILGQKVEFLVSFYNNEISEKSEIFDDQFSVERPDGSNFTLKIRSTKLEDSAMYFCASSDERLGAFFGQGTRLTVV.

CDR3 residues: CSVVRGTNYGYTF. CDR3 sequence (DNA): TGCAGCGTTGTCAGGGGCACTAACTATGGCTACACCTTC. The rearrangement joins TRBV29-1 to TRBJ1-2, with D perhaps TRBD1 (6 bases). CDR1 SQVTM and CDR2 ANQGSEA come from the germline V gene. CDR3 size: 13 residues. The V and J ends lost 4 bases and 0 bases respectively, with 9 bases between them.

The J gene is TRBJ2-5, the V gene TRBV29-1; a weak D match, TRBD1 (7 bases). The V end was cut by 5 bases, the J end by 2 bases, with 15 bases between. CDR1 and CDR2 from the germline V gene are SQVTM and ANQGSEA. This CDR3 comprises 14 residues. In DNA, the CDR3 is TGCAGCGTTCCCTCGGAGGGGGCTCAAGAGACCCAGTACTTC. This translates into CSVPSEGAQETQYF.

This clone was counted a single time. The rearrangement links TRBV11-2 to TRBJ1-2; 9 positions agree with TRBD1. The germline V gene encodes CDR1 SGHAT and CDR2 FQNNGV. The junction had 5 bases not matched to a gene; V was cut back by 0 bases and J by 6 bases. This CDR3 has 15 amino acids. In nucleotides, the CDR3 is TGTGCCAGCAGCTTAGATAGCGGACAGGGGAATGGCTACACCTTC. It is translated as CASSLDSGQGNGYTF.

The chain links TRBV10-1 to TRBJ2-7; possibly TRBD1 for D (5 bases). The CDR3 loop spans 11 amino acids. Germline loops: CDR1 WNHNN, CDR2 SYGVQD (reference sequence). V lost 6 bases to trimming and J lost 2 bases, with 5 bases between them. The CDR3 DNA follows: TGCGCCAGCAGGGACACCTACGAGCAGTACTTC. Protein: CASRDTYEQYF.

The rearrangement uses TRBV3-1 (or the pseudogene TRBV3-2) and TRBJ2-1, with 12 bases aligning to TRBD2. The CDR3 is 13 amino acids. After removal of 7 bases from V and 8 bases from J, the junction contained 3 bases not matched to a gene. Germline V gene sequence: CDR1 LGHDT, CDR2 YNNKEL (reference sequence). This CDR3 is CASKLAGGDEQFF. CDR3 bases: TGTGCCAGCAAACTAGCGGGGGGCGATGAGCAGTTCTTC.

This clone was detected once. The rearrangement uses TRBV5-1 and TRBJ2-5; no clear D gene. The CDR3 is made up of 15 amino acids. Germline CDR1 and CDR2: SGHRS and YFSETQ. V was trimmed by 5 bases and J by 1 base, leaving 15 bases between them. CDR3 nucleotide sequence: TGCGCCAGCAGTTTGTATACGGTCAGCCAAGAGACCCAGTACTTC. This translates into CASSLYTVSQETQYF.

The chain employs TRBV27 and TRBJ1-6; D possibly corresponds to TRBD1 (6 bases). This CDR3 is built from 15 residues. Per germline, CDR1 MNHEY and CDR2 SMNVEV (reference sequence). Trimming removed 9 bases at V and 0 bases at J, with 12 bases between. The CDR3 loop reads CARKGGDSYNSPLHF. The CDR3 nucleotides are TGTGCCAGAAAAGGGGGTGACTCCTATAATTCACCCCTCCACTTT.

The rearrangement uses TRBV24-1 and TRBJ1-3; TRBD1 might be the D (5 bases). The CDR3 extends over 13 amino acids. V dropped 5 bases and J dropped 4 bases, with 8 bases sitting between them. Per germline, CDR1 KGHDR and CDR2 SFDVKD. CDR3 sequence (DNA): TGTGCCACCAGTGCCTCAGGGGGAAACACCATATATTTT. It specifies CATSASGGNTIYF.

A note on this clone: An end of the junction differs from the germline gene, which may be a read error. The chain has TRBV7-7 and TRBJ2-1, with 8 bases that match TRBD2. CDR3 length: 18 amino acids. Germline V gene lookup returns CDR1 SSHAT and CDR2 FNYEAQ (reference sequence). The CDR3 protein is CASSLYVGSGGGWNEQFF. CDR3 DNA sequence: TGTGCTAGCAGCTTGTATGTCGGGTCTGGCGGGGGGTGGAATGAGCAGTTCTTC.

The J gene is TRBJ2-3, the V gene TRBV15; D is undetermined. Germline lookup yields CDR1 LNHNV and CDR2 YYDKDF (reference sequence). The CDR3 runs to 13 residues. V lost 6 bases and J 6 bases, leaving 13 bases between the germline ends. The CDR3 sequence is CATRVQPRDTQYF. DNA for the CDR3: TGTGCCACCAGGGTACAGCCACGGGATACGCAGTATTTT. Full variable domain (missing parts from reference TRBV15 and TRBJ2-3): DAMVIQNPRYQVTQFGKPVTLSCSQTLNHNVMYWYQQKSSQAPKLLFHYYDKDFNNEADTPDNFQSRRPNTSFCFLDIRSPGLGDTAMYLCATRVQPRDTQYFGPGTRLTVL.

This chain uses TRBV5-1 with TRBJ1-1; D gene ambiguous. V was trimmed by 3 bases and J by 1 base, leaving 7 bases between them. Germline V gene lookup returns CDR1 SGHRS and CDR2 YFSETQ. CDR3 length: 13 amino acids. As DNA, the CDR3 is TGCGCCAGCAGCTCCTATGGGAACACTGAAGCTTTCTTT. Translated, it gives CASSSYGNTEAFF.

The chain carries TRBV6-6 and TRBJ1-4, with D tentatively TRBD1 (5 bases). CDR1 MNHNY and CDR2 SVGAGI come from the germline V gene (reference sequence). This CDR3 spans 12 amino acids. Trimming took 8 bases from V and 7 from J, leaving 11 bases between them. The CDR3 DNA sequence: TGTGCCAGCGCCTGGGGGGGTGAAAAACTGTTTTTT. Its translation: CASAWGGEKLFF.

The chain has TRBV7-9 and TRBJ1-4; perhaps TRBD1 as D (6 bases). CDR1 SEHNR and CDR2 FQNEAQ come from the germline V gene (reference sequence). The CDR3 has 15 amino acids. Trimming cost V 6 bases and J 1 base, with 12 bases left between them. CDR3 coding DNA: TGTGCCAGCAGATCAGGGGCAGGAACTAATGAAAAACTGTTTTTT. This translates into CASRSGAGTNEKLFF. The entire variable domain, with the rest obtained from reference TRBV7-9 and TRBJ1-4, is as follows: DTGVSQNPRHKITKRGQNVTFRCDPISEHNRLYWYRQTLGQGPEFLTYFQNEAQLEKSRLLSDRFSAERPKGSFSTLEIQRTEQGDSAMYLCASRSGAGTNEKLFFGSGTQLSVL.

The chain has TRBV6-5 and TRBJ1-6, with D possibly TRBD1 on 5 matching bases. There are 12 residues in the CDR3. Germline V gene sequence: CDR1 MNHEY, CDR2 SVGAGI. Deletions cut 4 bases from V and 13 bases from J, with 11 bases between. The CDR3 DNA follows: TGTGCCAGCAGTTTTAGGGGTAACCCCCTCCACTTT. It encodes CASSFRGNPLHF.

The chain is built from TRBV28 and TRBJ1-3; D uncertain. The CDR3 sequence is 15 residues long. Trimming took 2 bases from V and 2 from J, leaving 10 bases between them. CDR1 and CDR2 (germline): MDHEN, SYDVKM. CDR3 in amino acids: CASSLPRRTGNTIYF. The CDR3 DNA follows: TGTGCCAGCAGTTTACCCCGAAGGACTGGAAACACCATATATTTT.

This clone was detected only once. The J gene is TRBJ1-3, the V gene TRBV7-9; 9 nucleotides match TRBD1. Germline CDR1 is SEHNR and CDR2 is FQNEAQ (reference sequence). V dropped 7 bases and J dropped 2; count of bases not matched to a gene: 9. The CDR3 consists of 16 residues. The CDR3 nucleotides are TGTGCCAGCAATACCGGACAGGGGCGAACTGGAAACACCATATATTTT. Its translation: CASNTGQGRTGNTIYF.

The chain combines TRBV29-1 with TRBJ2-2; 7 bases are a match to TRBD2. Trimming removed 6 bases from V and 0 bases from J; junction bases left unmatched: 4. The CDR3 is 14 residues long. Germline CDR1 and CDR2: SQVTM and ANQGSEA. The CDR3 sequence: CSVLAVANTGELFF. Written as DNA, the CDR3 is TGCAGCGTCCTAGCGGTCGCGAACACCGGGGAGCTGTTTTTT.